Presented here are 5 T cell receptor beta chains from one specimen sequenced in a study of shared clonotypes between healthy human individuals. Profiling relied on immunoSEQ multiplex PCR, and the TCRdb table lists in-frame clones only, not all of them. The sample gives 1.5 million to 1.9 million clones, approximately 98% of which show up once; less than 0.55% is in the top ten. The sample was naive CD4+ T cells sorted from blood. Indicated subset: CD45RA+ positively selected. Receptors were obtained from a man aged 30-40 years in good health.

The rearrangement links TRBV19 to TRBJ1-3; no clear D. There are 14 residues in the CDR3. Trimming removed 7 bases at V and 0 bases at J, with 10 bases between. Germline V lookup: CDR1 LNHDA, CDR2 SQIVND (reference sequence). The CDR3 DNA follows: TGTGCCAGTAAGGGCAGAGTCTCTGGAAACACCATATATTTT. Translation: CASKGRVSGNTIYF.

The rearrangement uses TRBV6-1 and TRBJ2-7; D remains ambiguous. This CDR3 has 12 residues. The V gene's germline CDR1 is MNHNS and CDR2 SASEGT. The germline V and J ends were trimmed by 5 bases and 3 bases, with 8 bases remaining between them. The CDR3 loop is CASSPDGYEQYF. The CDR3 DNA follows: TGTGCCAGCAGTCCGGACGGCTACGAGCAGTACTTC.

The chain recombines TRBV6-1 with TRBJ2-7, with D hard to call. The CDR3 has 13 amino acids. Trimming took off 2 bases at V and 6 bases at J, with 11 bases between the two ends. Germline V lookup: CDR1 MNHNS, CDR2 SASEGT. The CDR3 DNA sequence: TGTGCCAGCAGTGAATGGGCCGACTCCGAGCAGTACTTC. It encodes CASSEWADSEQYF.

About this clone: This specimen includes other DNA sequences encoding the same CDR3. The gene calls are TRBV2 and TRBJ2-1; the match to TRBD2 covers 10 bases. CDR1 SNHLY and CDR2 FYNNEI come from the germline V gene. J was trimmed by 3 bases and V by 2 bases; bases with no gene match: 1. The CDR3 has 15 amino acids. Here the CDR3 DNA reads TGTGCCAGCAGTGAAAGGACTAGCGGCTACAATGAGCAGTTCTTC. Translating it yields CASSERTSGYNEQFF.

J is TRBJ2-3 and V is TRBV7-9; 10 nucleotides align to TRBD2. Germline V gene data show CDR1 as SEHNR and CDR2 as FQNEAQ (reference sequence). The CDR3 runs to 18 residues. Trimming took 2 bases from V and 0 from J; bases not matched to a gene: 8. CDR3 sequence: CASSLRAGGPLSTDTQYF. CDR3 coding DNA: TGTGCCAGCAGCTTAAGAGCGGGAGGGCCCTTGAGCACAGATACGCAGTATTTT.